The clone carrying this T cell receptor beta chain appeared once. The data stem from a study of Tregs in tolerant kidney transplant recipients. Clones were read by immunoSEQ multiplex PCR, and TCRdb kept only the in-frame ones, dropping some. The sample holds about 94,000 clones, 90% to 95% seen once. V was cut by 0 bases and J by 1 base, with 14 bases left in between. The CDR3 spans 17 residues. Germline V gives CDR1 SGDLS, CDR2 YYNGEE. The chain combines TRBV9 with TRBJ2-1, with D hard to call. Sequences were derived from CD4+ T cells from blood, sampled before the transplant. The TCR sequence derives from a human donor who received a combined kidney and bone marrow transplant. This CDR3 is CASSVDWAGQSYNEQFF. CDR3 nucleotide sequence: TGTGCCAGCAGCGTAGATTGGGCAGGCCAATCCTACAATGAGCAGTTCTTC.